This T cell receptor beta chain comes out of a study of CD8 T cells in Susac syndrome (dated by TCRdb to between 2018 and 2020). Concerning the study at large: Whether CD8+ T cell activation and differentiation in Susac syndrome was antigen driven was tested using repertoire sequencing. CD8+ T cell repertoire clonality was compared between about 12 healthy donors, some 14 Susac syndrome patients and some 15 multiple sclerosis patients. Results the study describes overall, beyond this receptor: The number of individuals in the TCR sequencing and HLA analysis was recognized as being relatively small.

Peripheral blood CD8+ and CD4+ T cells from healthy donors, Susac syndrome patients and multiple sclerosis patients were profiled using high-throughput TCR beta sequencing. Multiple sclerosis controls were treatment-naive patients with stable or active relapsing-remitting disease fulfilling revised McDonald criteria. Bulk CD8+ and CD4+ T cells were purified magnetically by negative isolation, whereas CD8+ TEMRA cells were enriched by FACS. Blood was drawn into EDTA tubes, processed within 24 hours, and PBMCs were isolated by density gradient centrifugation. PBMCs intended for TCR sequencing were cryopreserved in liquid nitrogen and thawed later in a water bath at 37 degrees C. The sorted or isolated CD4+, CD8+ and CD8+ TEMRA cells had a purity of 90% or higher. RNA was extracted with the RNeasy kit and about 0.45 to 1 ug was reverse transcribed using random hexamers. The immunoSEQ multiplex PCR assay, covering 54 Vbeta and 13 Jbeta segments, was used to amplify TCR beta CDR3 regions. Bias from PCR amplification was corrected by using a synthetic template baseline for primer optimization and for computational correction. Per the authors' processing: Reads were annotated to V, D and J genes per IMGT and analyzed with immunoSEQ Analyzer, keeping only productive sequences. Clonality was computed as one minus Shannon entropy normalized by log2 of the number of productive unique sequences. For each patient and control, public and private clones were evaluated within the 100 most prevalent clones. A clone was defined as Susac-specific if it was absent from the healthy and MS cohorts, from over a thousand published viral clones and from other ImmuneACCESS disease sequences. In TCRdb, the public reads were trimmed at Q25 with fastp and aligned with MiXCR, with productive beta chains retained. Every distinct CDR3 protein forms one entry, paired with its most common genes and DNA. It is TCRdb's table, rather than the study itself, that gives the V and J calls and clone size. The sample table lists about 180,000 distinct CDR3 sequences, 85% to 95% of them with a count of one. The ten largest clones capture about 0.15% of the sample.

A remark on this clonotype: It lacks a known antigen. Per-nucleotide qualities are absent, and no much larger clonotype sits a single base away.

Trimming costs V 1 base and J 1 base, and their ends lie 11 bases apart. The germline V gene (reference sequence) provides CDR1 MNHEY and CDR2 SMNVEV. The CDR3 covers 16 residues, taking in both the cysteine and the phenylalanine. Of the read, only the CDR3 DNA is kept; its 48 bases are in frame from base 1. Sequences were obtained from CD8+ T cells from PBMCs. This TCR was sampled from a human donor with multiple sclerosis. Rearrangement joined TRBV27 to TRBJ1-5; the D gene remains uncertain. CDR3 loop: CASSLFGSTSNQPQHF. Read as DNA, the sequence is TGTGCCAGCAGTTTATTCGGCAGTACGAGCAATCAGCCCCAGCATTTT.